Below are 27 T cell receptor beta chains sequenced from a single sample in a study of PD-L1 blockade in urothelial cancer. TCRdb keeps only in-frame clones here, not all; method: immunoSEQ multiplex PCR. Counted here are about 43,000 clones, about 88% occurring once; the ten biggest clones make up 11% to 15%. The sequencing here drew on PBMCs, taken around atezolizumab (anti-PD-L1) treatment. The origin of the receptors is a woman aged 60 to 75 with urothelial cancer.

This chain links TRBV9 with TRBJ2-2, with a weak D call TRBD1 (6 bases). Deletions cut 0 bases from V and 5 bases from J, with 8 bases between. The CDR3 is 14 residues long. Germline V gene data show CDR1 as SGDLS and CDR2 as YYNGEE. The CDR3 DNA sequence: TGTGCCAGCAGCGTAGGGGGGCAGACCGGGGAGCTGTTTTTT. This sequence encodes CASSVGGQTGELFF.

The V and J genes are TRBV2 and TRBJ2-7; no clear D gene. The germline V gene has CDR1 SNHLY and CDR2 FYNNEI. With 3 bases removed from V and 5 bases from J, the gap between germline ends came to 14 bases. There are 14 residues in the CDR3. For the CDR3, the DNA is TGTGCCAGCAGTGAGCTGTGGCAGGCAAACGAGCAGTACTTC. Residues: CASSELWQANEQYF.

For the CDR3, the DNA is TGTGCCAGCAGTTACTCAGGACAGTGGAATGAAAAACTGTTTTTT. Residues: CASSYSGQWNEKLFF. V and J are TRBV6-6 and TRBJ1-4; a possible D gene is TRBD1 (6 bases). Germline assignment: CDR1 MNHNY and CDR2 SVGAGI (reference sequence). This CDR3 comprises 15 residues. Trimming took off 0 bases at V and 5 bases at J, with 10 bases between the two ends.

The CDR3 reads CASSPPISGRTGELFF. The CDR3 DNA follows: TGTGCCAGCTCACCACCTATTAGCGGGAGAACCGGGGAGCTGTTTTTT. The chain uses TRBV18 and TRBJ2-2, with 9 bases that match TRBD2. In germline, CDR1 is KGHSH, CDR2 LQKENI. The CDR3 is made up of 16 amino acids. Trimming cost V 0 bases and J 5 bases; bases outside gene matches: 4.

The chain carries TRBV19 and TRBJ1-1, with TRBD1 identical over 7 bases. J gave up 0 bases and V 9 bases, and 7 bases lay outside the gene matches. The CDR3 is 14 amino acids. CDR1 LNHDA and CDR2 SQIVND come from the germline V gene (reference sequence). The CDR3 sequence is CASTIGGMNTEAFF. CDR3 in DNA: TGTGCCAGCACGATAGGGGGCATGAACACTGAAGCTTTCTTT.

This clone was recorded a few times. The chain has TRBV19 and TRBJ1-2, with D possibly being TRBD1 (5 bases). V lost 10 bases, J lost 4 bases, and 16 bases lay in between. This CDR3 has 13 amino acids. CDR1 is LNHDA and CDR2 is SQIVND in the germline V gene (reference sequence). The CDR3 region has the DNA TGTGCCACCACGCGCGGGGGTGGCTATGGCTACACCTTC. As protein: CATTRGGGYGYTF.

DNA of the CDR3: TGTGCCAGCAGGCCCACAGGGACCCTAAATGGCTACACCTTC. Amino acids: CASRPTGTLNGYTF. This chain connects TRBV6-5 to TRBJ1-2; D possibly corresponds to TRBD1 (6 bases). The germline CDR1 and CDR2 sequences are MNHEY and SVGAGI. The V end was cut by 6 bases, the J end by 6 bases, with 17 bases between. The CDR3 is 14 residues long.

The genes are TRBV9 and TRBJ2-7, with a tentative D call TRBD1 (6 bases). Looked up from germline, CDR1 is SGDLS and CDR2 is YYNGEE. The CDR3 extends over 16 amino acids. The V gene lost 4 bases and the J gene lost 3 bases, with 20 bases spanning the gap. CDR3 loop: CASSLSPGQTGYEQYF. The CDR3 nucleotides read TGTGCCAGCAGCCTCAGTCCGGGACAAACAGGCTACGAGCAGTACTTC.

This clone came up once. The chain has TRBV2 and TRBJ2-7; 9 nucleotides match TRBD2. The CDR3 runs to 14 residues. V shed 7 bases, J shed 3 bases, and the junction held 7 bases outside the gene matches. CDR1 and CDR2 (germline): SNHLY, FYNNEI. The DNA for the CDR3 is TGTGCCAGCAAGGTAGGGACTAGCTTCTACGAGCAGTACTTC. This sequence encodes CASKVGTSFYEQYF.

The chain employs TRBV5-1 and TRBJ1-1; 9 bases fit TRBD1. The CDR3 covers 14 residues. Germline-derived CDR1 and CDR2 are SGHRS and YFSETQ. J gave up 4 bases and V 6 bases, and 7 bases lay outside the gene matches. The DNA for the CDR3 is TGCGCCAGCAACGACGTACAGGGGGCCACTGAAGCTTTCTTT. Its translation: CASNDVQGATEAFF.

V and J are TRBV6-1 and TRBJ2-7; no definite D call. The CDR3 is 13 residues long. Trimming took off 8 bases at V and 5 bases at J, with 16 bases between the two ends. From germline, CDR1 is MNHNS and CDR2 SASEGT. CDR3 DNA: TGTGCCAGCTCCGTTGAATCAGGTGACGAGCAGTACTTC. Translating it yields CASSVESGDEQYF.

The rearrangement links TRBV5-5 to TRBJ2-7; D is undetermined. This CDR3 is built from 13 residues. The germline CDR1 and CDR2 sequences are SGHKS and YYEKEE (reference sequence). Trimming pared 0 bases from V and 3 bases from J, leaving 7 bases between. CDR3 in amino acids: CASSLGGFYEQYF. The CDR3 region has the DNA TGTGCCAGCAGCTTGGGCGGCTTCTACGAGCAGTACTTC.

This chain uses TRBV5-1 with TRBJ2-1; 9 nucleotides align to TRBD2. J lost 5 bases, V lost 3 bases, and 6 bases had no gene match. Germline V gene data show CDR1 as SGHRS and CDR2 as YFSETQ. There are 15 residues in the CDR3. Here the CDR3 reads CASSSPAGGHNEQFF. CDR3 in DNA: TGCGCCAGCAGCTCCCCTGCGGGAGGGCACAATGAGCAGTTCTTC.

The chain carries TRBV11-1 and TRBJ2-1; TRBD1 agrees at 8 bases. Germline loops: CDR1 SGHAT, CDR2 FQDESV (reference sequence). This CDR3 contains 14 residues. With V trimmed by 4 bases and J by 6 bases, 5 bases remained unmatched. The CDR3 nucleotides read TGTGCCAGCAGCTCCCGACAGGGGTCCAATGAGCAGTTCTTC. This encodes CASSSRQGSNEQFF.

This clone was recorded a few times. J is TRBJ1-5 and V is TRBV28; possibly TRBD1 for D (5 bases). CDR3 length equals 16 residues. Germline CDR1 and CDR2: MDHEN and SYDVKM. V lost 4 bases and J lost 4, with 17 bases in between. This CDR3 is CASSYRGTTGNQPQHF. In DNA form, the CDR3 reads TGTGCCAGCAGTTATCGGGGGACCACGGGGAATCAGCCCCAGCATTTT.

The table lists this clone with a few counts. The rearrangement uses TRBV20-1 and TRBJ1-1; D not resolved. V lost 3 bases and J 3 bases, leaving 5 bases between the germline ends. There are 11 residues in the CDR3. The germline V gene encodes CDR1 DFQATT and CDR2 SNEGSKA (reference sequence). DNA of the CDR3: TGCAGTGCTAGTAGCTACACTGAAGCTTTCTTT. As protein: CSASSYTEAFF.

The chain combines TRBV7-9 with TRBJ2-3; 8 nucleotides line up with TRBD1. Germline CDR1 reads SEHNR; CDR2 reads FQNEAQ (reference sequence). Trimming removed 11 bases from V and 4 bases from J; junction bases left unmatched: 2. CDR3 length: 11 amino acids. The DNA for the CDR3 is TGTGCCGGACAGGGCGCAGATACGCAGTATTTT. Protein product: CAGQGADTQYF.

The chain joins TRBV7-9 to TRBJ1-4, with D perhaps matching TRBD1 (6 bases). Germline loops: CDR1 SEHNR, CDR2 FQNEAQ (reference sequence). This CDR3 has 12 residues. V lost 8 bases and J 11 bases, leaving 15 bases between the germline ends. In DNA form, the CDR3 reads TGTGCCAGCGCCGGGGGGGGCCTTAAACTGTTTTTT. It yields the protein CASAGGGLKLFF.

The rearrangement links TRBV4-3 to TRBJ1-1; 8 bases agree with TRBD1. The ends lost 3 bases at V and 5 bases at J; junction bases unmatched: 5. The germline gives CDR1 LGHNA, CDR2 YSLEER. This CDR3 is 14 amino acids long. Here the CDR3 reads CASSQVRGLTEAFF. The CDR3 nucleotides read TGCGCCAGCAGCCAGGTCAGGGGGCTAACTGAAGCTTTCTTT.

The rearrangement joins TRBV27 to TRBJ2-7; D might be TRBD2 (5 bases). This CDR3 is 13 amino acids long. V shed 9 bases and J shed 7 bases, with 19 bases lying between them. The V gene's germline CDR1 is MNHEY and CDR2 SMNVEV (reference sequence). CDR3: CASSWTPLWEQYF. The CDR3 DNA reads as TGTGCCAGTTCATGGACTCCCCTTTGGGAGCAGTACTTC.

The rearrangement uses TRBV4-3 and TRBJ2-7, with D possibly TRBD1 on 6 matching bases. Trimming removed 1 base at V and 2 bases at J, with 12 bases between. Germline V gene lookup returns CDR1 LGHNA and CDR2 YSLEER. This CDR3 has 15 residues. The CDR3 DNA is TGCGCCAGCAGCCAAGGGACAGTTGCTGCCTACGAGCAGTACTTC. This encodes CASSQGTVAAYEQYF.

The chain uses TRBV4-1 and TRBJ1-5; weak D call: TRBD1 (6 bases). Germline V gene sequence: CDR1 MGHRA, CDR2 YSYEKL. This CDR3 has 14 amino acids. Trimming shortened V by 1 base and J by 4 bases, and 8 bases separated the two germline ends. CDR3 nucleotide sequence: TGCGCCAGCAGCCAAGTCACAGGGAATCAGCCCCAGCATTTT. This gives the protein CASSQVTGNQPQHF.

J is TRBJ1-2 and V is TRBV9; TRBD1 matches at 7 bases. CDR3 length equals 14 residues. V shed 4 bases and J 7 bases; nucleotides not matched to a gene: 10. CDR1 is SGDLS and CDR2 is YYNGEE in the germline V gene. CDR3 sequence (DNA): TGTGCCAGCAGCAATGACAGGGACGCTGCTGGCTACACCTTC. Translation gives CASSNDRDAAGYTF.

V is TRBV7-2 and J is TRBJ1-5; D remains unclear. The CDR3 totals 15 residues. V lost 4 bases and J lost 3, with 13 bases in between. The V gene's germline CDR1 is SGHTA and CDR2 FQGNSA. CDR3 bases: TGTGCCAGCAGCTCCTCGGTAGGAGCCAATCAGCCCCAGCATTTT. Protein sequence: CASSSSVGANQPQHF.

V is TRBV5-1 and J is TRBJ1-3; D uncertain. V was cut by 2 bases and J by 2 bases, with 14 bases left in between. CDR3 length equals 16 residues. CDR1 SGHRS and CDR2 YFSETQ come from the germline V gene. CDR3 amino acids: CASSLRGSQAGNTIYF. The CDR3 nucleotides read TGCGCCAGCAGCTTACGAGGGTCTCAAGCTGGAAACACCATATATTTT.

The chain uses TRBV7-9 and TRBJ2-7; 8 positions agree with TRBD2. The CDR3 length is 16 residues. CDR1 SEHNR and CDR2 FQNEAQ come from the germline V gene (reference sequence). With V trimmed by 4 bases and J by 0 bases, 8 bases remained unmatched. CDR3 coding DNA: TGTGCCAGCAGCTATAGCGGGGTTATCACCTCCTACGAGCAGTACTTC. It codes for CASSYSGVITSYEQYF.

The chain recombines TRBV14 with TRBJ1-4; D gene unclear. The CDR3 is made up of 15 amino acids. Trimming cost V 0 bases and J 4 bases, with 9 bases left between them. Germline values: CDR1 SGHDN, CDR2 FVKESK. The CDR3 is CASSQEPRLNEKLFF. The DNA of the CDR3 is TGTGCCAGCAGCCAAGAACCTAGGCTTAATGAAAAACTGTTTTTT.